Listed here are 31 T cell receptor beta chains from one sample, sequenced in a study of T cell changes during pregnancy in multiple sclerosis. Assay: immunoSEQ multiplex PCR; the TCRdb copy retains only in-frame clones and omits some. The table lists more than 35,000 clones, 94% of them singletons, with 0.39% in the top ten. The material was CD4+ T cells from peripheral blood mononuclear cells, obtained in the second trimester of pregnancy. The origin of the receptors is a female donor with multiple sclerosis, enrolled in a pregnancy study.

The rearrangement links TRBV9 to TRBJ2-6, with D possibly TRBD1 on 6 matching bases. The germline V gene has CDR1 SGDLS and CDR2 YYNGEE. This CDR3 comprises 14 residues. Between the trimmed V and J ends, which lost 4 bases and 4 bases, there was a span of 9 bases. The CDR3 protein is CASSPRGGANVLTF. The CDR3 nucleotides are TGTGCCAGCAGCCCAAGGGGGGGGGCCAACGTCCTGACTTTC. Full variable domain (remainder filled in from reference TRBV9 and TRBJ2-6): DSGVTQTPKHLITATGQRVTLRCSPRSGDLSVYWYQQSLDQGLQFLIQYYNGEERAKGNILERFSAQQFPDLHSELNLSSLELGDSALYFCASSPRGGANVLTFGAGSRLTVL.

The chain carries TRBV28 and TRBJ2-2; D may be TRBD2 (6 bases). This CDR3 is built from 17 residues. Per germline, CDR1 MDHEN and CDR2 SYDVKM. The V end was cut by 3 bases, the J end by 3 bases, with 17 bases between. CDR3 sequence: CASSFARGTVDTGELFF. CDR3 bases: TGTGCCAGCAGTTTCGCCCGCGGGACTGTGGACACCGGGGAGCTGTTTTTT.

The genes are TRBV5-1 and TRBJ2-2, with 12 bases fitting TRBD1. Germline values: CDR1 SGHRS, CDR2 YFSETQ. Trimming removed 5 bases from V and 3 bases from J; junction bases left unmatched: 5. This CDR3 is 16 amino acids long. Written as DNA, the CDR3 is TGCGCCAGCAGATTTGGGACAGGGGGCTACACCGGGGAGCTGTTTTTT. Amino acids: CASRFGTGGYTGELFF.

Written as DNA, the CDR3 is TGTGCCAGCAGCTTCGGGGTCGGTAATGAAAAACTGTTTTTT. Amino acids: CASSFGVGNEKLFF. This chain links TRBV5-4 with TRBJ1-4, with no clear D. The V gene's germline CDR1 is SGHNT and CDR2 YYREEE (reference sequence). This CDR3 is 14 amino acids long. Between the trimmed V and J ends, which lost 2 bases and 4 bases, there was a span of 9 bases.

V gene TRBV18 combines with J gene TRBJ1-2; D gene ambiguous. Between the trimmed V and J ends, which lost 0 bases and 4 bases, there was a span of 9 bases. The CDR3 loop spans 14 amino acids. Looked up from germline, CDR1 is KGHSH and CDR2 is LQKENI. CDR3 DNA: TGTGCCAGCTCACCACCGGGCAGGATCTATGGCTACACCTTC. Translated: CASSPPGRIYGYTF.

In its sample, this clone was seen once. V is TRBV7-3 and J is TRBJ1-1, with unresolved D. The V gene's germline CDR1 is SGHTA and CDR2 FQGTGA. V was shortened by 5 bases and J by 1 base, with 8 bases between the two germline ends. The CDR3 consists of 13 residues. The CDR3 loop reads CASSDTRNTEAFF. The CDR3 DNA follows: TGTGCCAGCAGCGATACAAGGAACACTGAAGCTTTCTTT.

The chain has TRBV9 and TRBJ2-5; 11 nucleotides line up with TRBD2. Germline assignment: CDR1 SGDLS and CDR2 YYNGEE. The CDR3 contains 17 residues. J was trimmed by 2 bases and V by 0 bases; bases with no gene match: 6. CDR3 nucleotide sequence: TGTGCCAGCAGCGTAGGTGCTAGCGGGAGGAGGCAAGAGACCCAGTACTTC. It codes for CASSVGASGRRQETQYF. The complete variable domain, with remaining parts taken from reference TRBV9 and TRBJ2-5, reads DSGVTQTPKHLITATGQRVTLRCSPRSGDLSVYWYQQSLDQGLQFLIQYYNGEERAKGNILERFSAQQFPDLHSELNLSSLELGDSALYFCASSVGASGRRQETQYFGPGTRLLVL.

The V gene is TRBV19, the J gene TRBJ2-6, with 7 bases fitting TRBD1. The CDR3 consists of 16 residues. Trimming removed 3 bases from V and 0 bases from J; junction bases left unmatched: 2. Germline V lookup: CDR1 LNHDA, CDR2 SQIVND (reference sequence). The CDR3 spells CASSIWTGSGANVLTF. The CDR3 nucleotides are TGTGCCAGTAGTATTTGGACAGGCTCTGGGGCCAACGTCCTGACTTTC.

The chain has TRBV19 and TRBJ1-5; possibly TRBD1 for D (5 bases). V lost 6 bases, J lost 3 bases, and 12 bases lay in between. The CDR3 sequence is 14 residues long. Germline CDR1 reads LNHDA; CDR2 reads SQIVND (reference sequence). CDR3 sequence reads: CASRAQGPNQPQHF. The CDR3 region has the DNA TGTGCCAGTAGGGCTCAGGGTCCCAATCAGCCCCAGCATTTT.

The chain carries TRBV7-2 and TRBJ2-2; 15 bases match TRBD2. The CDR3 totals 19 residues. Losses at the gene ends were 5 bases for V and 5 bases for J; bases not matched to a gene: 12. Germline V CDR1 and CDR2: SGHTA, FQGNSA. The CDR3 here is CASSVGRGLAGGRTGELFF. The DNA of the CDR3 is TGTGCCAGCAGCGTTGGCCGGGGACTAGCGGGAGGAAGGACCGGGGAGCTGTTTTTT.

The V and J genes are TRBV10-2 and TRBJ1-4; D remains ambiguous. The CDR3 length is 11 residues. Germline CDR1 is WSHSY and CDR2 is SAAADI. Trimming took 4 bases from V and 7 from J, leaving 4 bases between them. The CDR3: CASSVAEKLFF. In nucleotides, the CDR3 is TGCGCCAGCAGTGTGGCTGAAAAACTGTTTTTT.

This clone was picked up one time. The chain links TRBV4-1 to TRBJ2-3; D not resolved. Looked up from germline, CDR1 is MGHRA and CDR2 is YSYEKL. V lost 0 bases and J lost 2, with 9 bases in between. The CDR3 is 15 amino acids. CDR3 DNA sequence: TGCGCCAGCAGCCAAGACAGGAAACACACAGATACGCAGTATTTT. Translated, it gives CASSQDRKHTDTQYF.

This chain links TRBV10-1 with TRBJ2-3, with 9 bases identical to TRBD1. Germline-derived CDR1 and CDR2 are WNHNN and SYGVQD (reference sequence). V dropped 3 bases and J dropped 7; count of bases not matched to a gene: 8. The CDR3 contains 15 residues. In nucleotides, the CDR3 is TGCGCCAGCAGTGACTACAGGGGGCGCAGTCATACGCAGTATTTT. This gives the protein CASSDYRGRSHTQYF.

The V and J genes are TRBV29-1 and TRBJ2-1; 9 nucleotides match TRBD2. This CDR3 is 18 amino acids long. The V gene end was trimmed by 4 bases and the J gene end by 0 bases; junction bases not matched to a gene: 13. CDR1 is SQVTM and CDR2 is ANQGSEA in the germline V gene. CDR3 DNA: TGCAGCGTTGGGGGGAATGGGCTAGCGGGGATCTCCTACAATGAGCAGTTCTTC. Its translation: CSVGGNGLAGISYNEQFF.

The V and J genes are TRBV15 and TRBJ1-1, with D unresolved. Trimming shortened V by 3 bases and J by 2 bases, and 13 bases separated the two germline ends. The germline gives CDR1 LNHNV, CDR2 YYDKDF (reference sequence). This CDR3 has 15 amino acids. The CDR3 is CATSRPTLGNTEAFF. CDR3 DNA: TGTGCCACCAGCAGGCCCACTCTAGGTAACACTGAAGCTTTCTTT.

The CDR3 reads CSVGGRAVVDTGELFF. The DNA of the CDR3 is TGCAGCGTTGGGGGCAGGGCAGTTGTCGACACCGGGGAGCTGTTTTTT. The genes are TRBV29-1 and TRBJ2-2; D might be TRBD1 (5 bases). The CDR3 is made up of 16 amino acids. The ends were cut back, 4 bases at V and 3 bases at J, with 18 bases in the middle. CDR1 and CDR2 from the germline V gene are SQVTM and ANQGSEA.

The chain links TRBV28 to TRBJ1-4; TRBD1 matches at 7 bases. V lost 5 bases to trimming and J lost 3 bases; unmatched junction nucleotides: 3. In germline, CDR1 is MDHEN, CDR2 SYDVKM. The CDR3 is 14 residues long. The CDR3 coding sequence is TGTGCCAGCAGTGTCGGGACAGCTAATGAAAAACTGTTTTTT. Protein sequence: CASSVGTANEKLFF.

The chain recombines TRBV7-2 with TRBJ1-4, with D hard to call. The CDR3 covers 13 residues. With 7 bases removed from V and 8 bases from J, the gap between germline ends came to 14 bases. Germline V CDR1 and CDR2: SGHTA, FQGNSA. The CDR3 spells CASTLRSGEKLFF. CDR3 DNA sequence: TGTGCCAGCACCCTTAGGAGTGGGGAAAAACTGTTTTTT. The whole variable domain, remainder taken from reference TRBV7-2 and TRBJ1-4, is GAGVSQSPSNKVTEKGKDVELRCDPISGHTALYWYRQSLGQGLEFLIYFQGNSAPDKSGLPSDRFSAERTGGSVSTLTIQRTQQEDSAVYLCASTLRSGEKLFFGSGTQLSVL.

CDR3 region: CASSDRAGANVLTF. The DNA for the CDR3 is TGTGCCAGCAGCGACAGGGCTGGGGCCAACGTCCTGACTTTC. The chain combines TRBV2 with TRBJ2-6; 7 bases map to TRBD1. Losses at the gene ends were 6 bases for V and 2 bases for J; bases not matched to a gene: 1. The CDR3 runs to 14 residues. Germline V gives CDR1 SNHLY, CDR2 FYNNEI.

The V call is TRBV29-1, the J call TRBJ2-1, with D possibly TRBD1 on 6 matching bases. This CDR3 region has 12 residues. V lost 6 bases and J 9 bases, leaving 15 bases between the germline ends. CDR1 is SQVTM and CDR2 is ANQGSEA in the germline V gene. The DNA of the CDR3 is TGCAGCGTCCGGGCTCAGGGGCTTGAGCAGTTCTTC. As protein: CSVRAQGLEQFF.

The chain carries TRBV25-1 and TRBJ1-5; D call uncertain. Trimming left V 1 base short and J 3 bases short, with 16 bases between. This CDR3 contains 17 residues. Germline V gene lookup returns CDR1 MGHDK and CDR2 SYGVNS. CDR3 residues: CASSESSGSPYNQPQHF. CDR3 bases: TGTGCCAGCAGTGAATCGAGCGGGTCGCCTTACAATCAGCCCCAGCATTTT.

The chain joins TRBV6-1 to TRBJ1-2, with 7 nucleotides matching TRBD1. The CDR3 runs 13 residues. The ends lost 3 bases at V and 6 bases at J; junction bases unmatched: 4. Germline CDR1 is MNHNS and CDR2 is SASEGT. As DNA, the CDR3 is TGTGCCAGCAGTGAGGGCAGGGGGAATGGCTACACCTTC. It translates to CASSEGRGNGYTF.

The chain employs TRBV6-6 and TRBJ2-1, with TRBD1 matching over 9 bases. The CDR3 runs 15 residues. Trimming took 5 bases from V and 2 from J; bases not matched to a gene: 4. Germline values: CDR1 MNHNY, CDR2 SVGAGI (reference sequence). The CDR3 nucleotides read TGTGCCAGCAGTGAGGACAGGGGCGCCTACAATGAGCAGTTCTTC. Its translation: CASSEDRGAYNEQFF.

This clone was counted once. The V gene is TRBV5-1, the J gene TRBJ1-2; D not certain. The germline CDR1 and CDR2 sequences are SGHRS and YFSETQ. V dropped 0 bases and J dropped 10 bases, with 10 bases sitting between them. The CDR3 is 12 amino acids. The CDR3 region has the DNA TGCGCCAGCAGCTTGGTACCGCGTATCTACACCTTC. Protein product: CASSLVPRIYTF.

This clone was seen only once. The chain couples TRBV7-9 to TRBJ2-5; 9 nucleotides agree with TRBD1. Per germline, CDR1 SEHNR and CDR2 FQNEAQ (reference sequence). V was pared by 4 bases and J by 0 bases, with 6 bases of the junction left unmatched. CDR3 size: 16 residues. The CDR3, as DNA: TGTGCCAGCAGCTCGAGAGACAGGGGGTACCAAGAGACCCAGTACTTC. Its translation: CASSSRDRGYQETQYF.

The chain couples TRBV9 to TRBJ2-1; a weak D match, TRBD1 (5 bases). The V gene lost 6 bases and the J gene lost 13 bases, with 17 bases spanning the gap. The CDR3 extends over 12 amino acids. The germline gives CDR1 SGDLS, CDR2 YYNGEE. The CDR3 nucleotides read TGTGCCAGCAAGGACAAGAGACCCACACAGTTCTTC. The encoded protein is CASKDKRPTQFF.

The CDR3 is CASTSVGQLDQPQHF. The CDR3 DNA reads TGTGCCAGCACATCTGTGGGACAGCTAGATCAGCCCCAGCATTTT. The rearrangement uses TRBV5-8 and TRBJ1-5, with 7 bases fitting TRBD1. Germline-derived CDR1 and CDR2 are SGHTS and YDEGEE. Trimming removed 6 bases from V and 5 bases from J; junction bases left unmatched: 11. CDR3 length: 15 amino acids.

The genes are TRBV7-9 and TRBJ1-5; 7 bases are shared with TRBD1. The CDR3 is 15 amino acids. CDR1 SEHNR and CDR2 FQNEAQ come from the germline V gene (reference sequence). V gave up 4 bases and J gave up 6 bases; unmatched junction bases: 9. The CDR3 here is CASSSTGVPFQPQHF. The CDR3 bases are TGTGCCAGCAGCTCTACAGGGGTCCCCTTTCAGCCCCAGCATTTT.

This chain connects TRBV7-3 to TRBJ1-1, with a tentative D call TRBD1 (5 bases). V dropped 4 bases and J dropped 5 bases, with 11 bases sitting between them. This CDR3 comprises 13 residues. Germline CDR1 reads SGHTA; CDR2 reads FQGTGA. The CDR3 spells CASSSQGGTEAFF. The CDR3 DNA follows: TGTGCCAGCAGCTCTCAGGGTGGGACTGAAGCTTTCTTT.

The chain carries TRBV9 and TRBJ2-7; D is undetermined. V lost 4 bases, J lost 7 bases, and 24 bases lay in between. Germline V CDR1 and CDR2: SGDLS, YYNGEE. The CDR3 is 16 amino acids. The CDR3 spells CASSSTSRGGIGEQYF. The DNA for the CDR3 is TGTGCCAGCAGCTCCACTTCCAGAGGTGGTATCGGTGAGCAGTACTTC.

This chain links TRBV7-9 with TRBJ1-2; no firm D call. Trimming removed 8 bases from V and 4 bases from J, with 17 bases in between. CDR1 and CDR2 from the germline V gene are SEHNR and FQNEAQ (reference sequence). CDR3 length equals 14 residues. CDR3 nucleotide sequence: TGTGCCAGCGGCCGAAACAATTTCCCCTATGGCTACACCTTC. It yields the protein CASGRNNFPYGYTF.